These T cell receptor beta chains were read from a single sample in a study of cytomegalovirus exposure and HLA in healthy donors. This table comes from immunoSEQ multiplex PCR, and its TCRdb copy is limited to in-frame clones, with some not included. The repertoire holds 150,000 to 200,000 clones, with around three quarters as singletons. The specimen sequenced was PBMCs. The origin of the receptors is a woman between 45 and 65 years old in good health and CMV-seronegative. CDR3s include the opening cysteine and the closing phenylalanine or tryptophan. Fields, in order: J gene, D gene, clone size, V gene, CDR3 protein, CDR3 DNA. D genes are given only for firm matches. Some rows have no size entry. The others give once, few or many, or a class for an expanded clone.

TRBJ2-2 | TRBD1 | NA | TRBV7-2 | CASSGQGSNTGELFF | TGTGCCAGCAGCGGACAGGGGTCGAACACCGGGGAGCTGTTTTTT
TRBJ1-1 | NA | NA | TRBV6-5 | CASSYEGTSIF | TGTGCCAGCAGTTACGAGGGAACCTCTATCTTT
TRBJ2-7 | NA | few | TRBV29-1 | CSVTHDTYEQYF | TGCAGCGTTACCCATGACACCTACGAGCAGTACTTC
TRBJ2-7 | NA | NA | TRBV2 | CASSDLKRAGDYEQYF | TGTGCCAGCAGTGACCTCAAAAGGGCAGGGGACTACGAGCAGTACTTC
TRBJ2-7 | TRBD1 | NA | TRBV11-3 | CASSLWGQKTDGPYEQYF | TGTGCCAGCAGCTTATGGGGACAGAAGACGGATGGGCCCTACGAGCAGTACTTC
TRBJ1-1 | NA | NA | TRBV11-2 | CASSLEGTSGTEAFF | TGTGCCAGCAGCTTAGAGGGGACATCGGGCACTGAAGCTTTCTTT
TRBJ2-5 | TRBD1 | few | TRBV4-3 | CASSQTNRGTQYF | TGCGCCAGCAGCCAAACAAACAGGGGGACCCAGTACTTC
TRBJ2-3 | TRBD2 | NA | TRBV4-2 | CASSQDPGTSATDTQYF | TGTGCCAGCAGCCAAGACCCCGGGACTAGCGCCACAGATACGCAGTATTTT
TRBJ1-2 | NA | NA | TRBV2 | CASSEGQPGGYTF | TGTGCCAGCAGTGAAGGGCAGCCCGGGGGCTACACCTTC
TRBJ1-1 | NA | NA | TRBV6-5 | CASTQAAGGEAFF | TGTGCCAGCACTCAGGCCGCGGGCGGTGAAGCTTTCTTT
TRBJ1-2 | NA | NA | TRBV28 | CASSLQGINYGYTF | TGTGCCAGCAGTTTGCAGGGAATAAACTATGGCTACACCTTC
TRBJ2-7 | TRBD1 | NA | TRBV19 | CASSITGTGGKEQYF | TGTGCCAGTAGTATAACCGGGACAGGGGGAAAAGAGCAGTACTTC
TRBJ2-3 | TRBD2 | NA | TRBV9 | CASSVAAGGPTDTQYF | TGTGCCAGCAGCGTAGCGGCGGGGGGGCCAACAGATACGCAGTATTTT
TRBJ2-5 | TRBD2 | NA | TRBV6-1 | CASGLLAGGQEAQYF | TGTGCCAGCGGCCTACTAGCGGGGGGGCAAGAGGCCCAGTACTTC
TRBJ2-7 | NA | few | TRBV19 | CASSIAGGSEQYF | TGTGCCAGTAGTATCGCTGGAGGTAGCGAGCAGTACTTC
TRBJ2-2 | TRBD2 | NA | TRBV19 | CASIGAAGSNTGELFF | TGTGCCAGTATTGGAGCAGCGGGGTCGAACACCGGGGAGCTGTTTTTT
TRBJ2-4 | NA | few | TRBV19 | CASSPFRGFGKDIQYF | TGTGCCAGTAGTCCATTCAGGGGATTCGGTAAGGACATTCAGTACTTC
TRBJ2-3 | NA | NA | TRBV4-1 | CASSQPRGRGTDTQYF | TGCGCCAGCAGCCAACCACGGGGTCGGGGCACAGATACGCAGTATTTT
TRBJ1-6 | TRBD1 | few | TRBV19 | CASSETGGHSPLHF | TGTGCCAGTAGTGAGACAGGGGGACATTCACCCCTCCACTTT
TRBJ1-1 | TRBD1 | NA | TRBV6-6 | CASSGGTGAVNTEAFF | TGTGCCAGCTCAGGCGGGACAGGGGCCGTGAACACTGAAGCTTTCTTT
TRBJ2-7 | TRBD1 | few | TRBV6-6 | CASSYRDRHTYEQYF | TGTGCCAGCAGTTACCGGGACAGGCATACCTACGAGCAGTACTTC
TRBJ2-5 | TRBD2 | NA | TRBV9 | CASSVASTSGGTETQYF | TGTGCCAGCAGCGTAGCCTCCACTAGCGGGGGTACGGAGACCCAGTACTTC
TRBJ1-5 | NA | NA | TRBV6-5 | CASSLRGQPQHF | TGTGCCAGCAGTTTGCGGGGTCAGCCCCAGCATTTT
TRBJ2-7 | TRBD1 | NA | TRBV27 | CASSPGTGRGQYF | TGTGCCAGCAGCCCCGGGACAGGGAGAGGGCAGTACTTC
TRBJ2-2 | TRBD1 | few | TRBV7-9 | CASRSTGGAVGELFF | TGTGCCAGCAGATCCACAGGGGGCGCGGTCGGGGAGCTGTTTTTT
TRBJ2-1 | TRBD2 | many | TRBV28 | CASSLRGGANEQFF | TGTGCCAGCAGTCTCCGGGGGGGGGCAAATGAGCAGTTCTTC
TRBJ2-7 | NA | NA | TRBV30 | CAWSVGGASSYEQYF | TGTGCCTGGAGTGTGGGGGGGGCCTCCTCCTACGAGCAGTACTTC
TRBJ2-2 | TRBD2 | NA | TRBV6-1 | CASSSSGRAVVLFF | TGTGCCAGCAGCTCTAGCGGGAGGGCGGTCGTGCTGTTTTTT
TRBJ2-2 | NA | NA | TRBV7-2 | CASSSRPNTGELFF | TGTGCCAGCAGCTCTAGACCAAACACCGGGGAGCTGTTTTTT
TRBJ1-2 | NA | NA | TRBV2 | CASSYDRGRYGYTF | TGTGCCAGCAGTTACGATCGGGGTCGGTATGGCTACACCTTC
TRBJ2-1 | TRBD2 | NA | TRBV19 | CASNVASGYNEQFF | TGTGCCAGCAATGTGGCTAGCGGCTACAATGAGCAGTTCTTC
TRBJ2-7 | TRBD1 | few | TRBV19 | CASSIRRGQGTHEQYF | TGTGCCAGTAGTATCCGCCGAGGACAGGGGACCCACGAGCAGTACTTC
TRBJ2-1 | NA | NA | TRBV7-2 | CASSGVRDSYNEQFF | TGTGCCAGCAGCGGGGTCAGGGACTCCTACAATGAGCAGTTCTTC
TRBJ1-5 | NA | once | TRBV18 | CASSPQTGNQPQHF | TGTGCCAGCTCACCACAGACTGGCAATCAGCCCCAGCATTTT
TRBJ2-2 | TRBD1 | NA | TRBV23-1 | CASSPGTALLGATGELFF | TGCGCCAGCAGTCCTGGGACAGCCCTTCTGGGGGCCACCGGGGAGCTGTTTTTT
TRBJ2-5 | TRBD1 | NA | TRBV28 | CASSIIQGAGETQYF | TGTGCCAGCTCTATCATTCAGGGGGCGGGAGAGACCCAGTACTTC
TRBJ2-1 | NA | NA | TRBV7-8 | CASSLAQRAEQFF | TGTGCCAGCAGCTTAGCGCAGAGGGCTGAGCAGTTCTTC
TRBJ2-2 | TRBD1 | NA | TRBV2 | CASRSQGARTGELFF | TGTGCCAGCAGATCACAGGGGGCGCGCACCGGGGAGCTGTTTTTT
TRBJ1-6 | NA | NA | TRBV16 | CASSSHRLITGTDSPLHF | TGTGCCAGCAGCTCACACCGCCTGATTACAGGGACCGATTCACCCCTCCACTTT